The text below deals with one TCR beta chain. Authors of the study amplified TCR beta CDR3 regions from RNA transcripts. The primer set for the first-round RT-PCR of the TCR CDR3 was HTBI. TCRdb used MiXCR to reprocess the multiplex PCR reads, holding one entry per CDR3 protein. This repertoire shows some 510,000 distinct CDR3 sequences, under 25% found once; its top ten account for 26%. V lost 8 bases and J lost 5; bases outside the gene matches: 11. This CDR3 has 14 amino acids. This sample is part of a study of T cells in Graves' hyperthyroidism and ophthalmopathy. The V gene is TRBV12-3 or TRBV12-4, the J gene TRBJ2-7; 8 bases align to TRBD1. The sequenced sample consisted of blood. The clonotype was recovered from a man younger than 35 with Graves' hyperthyroidism. In DNA, the CDR3 is TGTGCCAGCGGTCTCTTGTCAGGGGGCAACGAGCAGTACTTC. This gives the protein CASGLLSGGNEQYF.